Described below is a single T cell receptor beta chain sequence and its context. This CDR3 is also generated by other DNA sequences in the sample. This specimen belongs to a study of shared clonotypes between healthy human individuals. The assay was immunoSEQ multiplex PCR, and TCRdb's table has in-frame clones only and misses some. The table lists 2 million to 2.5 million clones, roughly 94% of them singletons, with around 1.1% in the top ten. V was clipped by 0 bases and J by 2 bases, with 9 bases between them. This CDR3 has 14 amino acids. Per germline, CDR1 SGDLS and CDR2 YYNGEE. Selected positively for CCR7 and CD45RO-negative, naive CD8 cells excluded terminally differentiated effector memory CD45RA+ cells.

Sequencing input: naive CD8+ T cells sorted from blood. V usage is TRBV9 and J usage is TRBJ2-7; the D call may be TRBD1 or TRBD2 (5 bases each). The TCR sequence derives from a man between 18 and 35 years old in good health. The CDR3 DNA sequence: TGTGCCAGCAGCGTAGGCTTGGGGGCCTACGAGCAGTACTTC. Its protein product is CASSVGLGAYEQYF.